The entry below describes one T cell receptor beta chain. Its antigen is unknown. The data were obtained in a study of glioma-infiltrating T cells after dendritic cell vaccination. Across the whole study: Treatment, given 2003 to 2012, was autologous tumor lysate-pulsed dendritic cell vaccination.

Study conclusions and caveats: Longer survival after dendritic cell vaccination followed higher pretreatment TIL content.

The sample's time point: after dendritic cell vaccination, including at tumor progression/relapse. No glioblastoma patient carried an isocitrate dehydrogenase mutation. Primers: 60 V beta forward and 13 J beta reverse. Clones were read by immunoSEQ multiplex PCR, and TCRdb kept only the in-frame ones, dropping some. The sample contains some 110,000 clones, roughly 90% of which appear only once. The CDR3 consists of 15 residues. Germline CDR1 reads SNHLY; CDR2 reads FYNNEI. V shed 2 bases, J shed 5 bases, and the junction held 7 bases outside the gene matches. This sequence joins TRBV2 and TRBJ2-5; TRBD1 matches 8 bases. The origin of this receptor is a human donor with glioblastoma. This specimen consisted of blood, obtained after dendritic cell vaccination. CDR3 sequence (DNA): TGTGCCAGCAGTGAACAGGGGGCGCTCCACGAGACCCAGTACTTC. Residues: CASSEQGALHETQYF.